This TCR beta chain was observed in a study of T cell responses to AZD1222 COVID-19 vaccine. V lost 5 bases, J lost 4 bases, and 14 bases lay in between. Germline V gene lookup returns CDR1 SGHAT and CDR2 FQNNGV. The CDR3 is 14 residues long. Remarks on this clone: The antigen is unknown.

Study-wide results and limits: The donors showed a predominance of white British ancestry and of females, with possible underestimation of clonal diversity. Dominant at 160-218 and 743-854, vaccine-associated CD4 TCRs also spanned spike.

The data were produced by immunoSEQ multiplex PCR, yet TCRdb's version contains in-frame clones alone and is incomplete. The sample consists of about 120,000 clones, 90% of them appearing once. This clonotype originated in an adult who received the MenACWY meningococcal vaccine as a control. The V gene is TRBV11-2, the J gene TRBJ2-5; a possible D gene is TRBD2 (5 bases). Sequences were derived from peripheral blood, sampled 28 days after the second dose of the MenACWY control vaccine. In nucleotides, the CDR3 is TGTGCCAGCAGCCCAAGACTGAGCGGAGAGACCCAGTACTTC. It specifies CASSPRLSGETQYF.